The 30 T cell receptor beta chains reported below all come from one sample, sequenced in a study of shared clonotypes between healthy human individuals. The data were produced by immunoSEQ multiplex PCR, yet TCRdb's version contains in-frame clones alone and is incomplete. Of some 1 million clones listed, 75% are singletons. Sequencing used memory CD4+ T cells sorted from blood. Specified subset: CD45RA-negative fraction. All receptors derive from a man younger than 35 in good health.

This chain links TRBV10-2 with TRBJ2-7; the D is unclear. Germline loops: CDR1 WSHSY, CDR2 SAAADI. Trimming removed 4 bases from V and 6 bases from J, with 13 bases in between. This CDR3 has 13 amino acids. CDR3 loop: CASSGSRDAEQYF. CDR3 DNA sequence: TGCGCCAGCAGTGGTAGCCGAGACGCCGAGCAGTACTTC.

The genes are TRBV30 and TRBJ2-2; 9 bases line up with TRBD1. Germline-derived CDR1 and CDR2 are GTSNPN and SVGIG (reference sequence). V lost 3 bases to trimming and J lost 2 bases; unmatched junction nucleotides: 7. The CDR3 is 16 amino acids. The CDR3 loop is CAWSPVDRGNTGELFF. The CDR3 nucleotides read TGTGCCTGGAGCCCTGTGGACAGGGGAAACACCGGGGAGCTGTTTTTT.

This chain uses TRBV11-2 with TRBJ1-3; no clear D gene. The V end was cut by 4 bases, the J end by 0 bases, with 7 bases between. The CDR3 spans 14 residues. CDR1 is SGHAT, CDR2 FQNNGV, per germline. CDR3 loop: CASSSGLSGNTIYF. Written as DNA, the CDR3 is TGTGCCAGCAGCTCTGGGCTCTCTGGAAACACCATATATTTT.

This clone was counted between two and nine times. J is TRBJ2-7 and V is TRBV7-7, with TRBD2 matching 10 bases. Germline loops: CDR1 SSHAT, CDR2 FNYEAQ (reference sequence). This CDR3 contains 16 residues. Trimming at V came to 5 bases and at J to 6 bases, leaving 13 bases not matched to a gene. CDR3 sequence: CASSGGSGRAPGEQYF. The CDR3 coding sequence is TGTGCCAGCAGCGGAGGCAGCGGGAGGGCCCCGGGCGAGCAGTACTTC.

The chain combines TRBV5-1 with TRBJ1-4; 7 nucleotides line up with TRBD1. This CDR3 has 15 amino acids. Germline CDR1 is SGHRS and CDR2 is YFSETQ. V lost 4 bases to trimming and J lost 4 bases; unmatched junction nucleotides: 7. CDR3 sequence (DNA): TGCGCCAGCAGCCCCGGGACAGCCTTTAATGAAAAACTGTTTTTT. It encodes CASSPGTAFNEKLFF. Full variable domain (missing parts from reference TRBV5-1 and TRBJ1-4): KAGVTQTPRYLIKTRGQQVTLSCSPISGHRSVSWYQQTPGQGLQFLFEYFSETQRNKGNFPGRFSGRQFSNSRSEMNVSTLELGDSALYLCASSPGTAFNEKLFFGSGTQLSVL.

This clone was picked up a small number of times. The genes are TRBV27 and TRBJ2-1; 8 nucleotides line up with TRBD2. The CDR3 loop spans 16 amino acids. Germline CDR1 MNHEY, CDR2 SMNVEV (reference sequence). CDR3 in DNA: TGTGCAACCATCCCCCAAAGCGGGGGCCCGCCCAATGAGCAGTTCTTC. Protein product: CATIPQSGGPPNEQFF.

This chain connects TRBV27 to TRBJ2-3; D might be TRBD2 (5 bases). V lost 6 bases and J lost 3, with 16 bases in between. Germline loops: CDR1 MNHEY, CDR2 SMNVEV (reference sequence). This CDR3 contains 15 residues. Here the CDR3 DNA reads TGTGCCAGCAGCCCCCTTAGCGCCGGAACAGATACGCAGTATTTT. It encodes CASSPLSAGTDTQYF.

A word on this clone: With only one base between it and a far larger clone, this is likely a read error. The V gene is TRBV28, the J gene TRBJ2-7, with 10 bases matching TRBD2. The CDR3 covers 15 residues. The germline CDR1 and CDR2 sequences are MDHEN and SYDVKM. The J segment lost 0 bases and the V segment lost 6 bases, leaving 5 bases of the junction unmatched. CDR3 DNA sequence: TGTGCCAGCAGGAAGAGCGGGGGGGCCTCCTACGAGCAGTACTTC. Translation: CASRKSGGASYEQYF.

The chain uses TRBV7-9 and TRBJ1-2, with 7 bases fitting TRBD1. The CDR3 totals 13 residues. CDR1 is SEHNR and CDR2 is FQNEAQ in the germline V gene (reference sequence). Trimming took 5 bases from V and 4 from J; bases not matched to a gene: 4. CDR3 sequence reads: CASSTQGFYGYTF. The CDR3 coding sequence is TGTGCCAGCAGCACACAGGGGTTCTATGGCTACACCTTC.

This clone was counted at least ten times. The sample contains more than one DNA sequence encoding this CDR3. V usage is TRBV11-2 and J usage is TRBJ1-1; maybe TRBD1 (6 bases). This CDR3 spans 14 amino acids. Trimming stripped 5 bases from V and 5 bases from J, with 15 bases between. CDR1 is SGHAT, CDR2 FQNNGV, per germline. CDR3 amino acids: CASSPQGAGTEAFF. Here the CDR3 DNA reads TGTGCCAGCAGCCCACAGGGAGCAGGGACTGAAGCTTTCTTT.

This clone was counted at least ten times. DNA for the CDR3: TGTGCAAGTCGCCCCACCCGTGAGAACACCGGGGAGCTGTTTTTT. Encoded protein: CASRPTRENTGELFF. The chain has TRBV12-2 and TRBJ2-2. TRBV12-2 is marked as a pseudogene. The CDR3 has 15 amino acids.

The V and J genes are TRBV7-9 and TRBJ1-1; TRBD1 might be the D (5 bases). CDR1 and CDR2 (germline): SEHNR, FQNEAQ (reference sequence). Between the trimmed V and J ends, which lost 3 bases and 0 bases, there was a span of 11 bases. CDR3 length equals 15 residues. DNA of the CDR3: TGTGCCAGCAGCTTTCTCAGGGACCTGAACACTGAAGCTTTCTTT. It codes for CASSFLRDLNTEAFF.

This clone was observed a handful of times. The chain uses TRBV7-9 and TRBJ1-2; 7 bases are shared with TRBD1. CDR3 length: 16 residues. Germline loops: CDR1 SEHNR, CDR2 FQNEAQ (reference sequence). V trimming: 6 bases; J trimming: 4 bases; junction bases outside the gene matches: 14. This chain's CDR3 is CASRRGLDTGAYGYTF. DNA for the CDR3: TGTGCCAGCAGGCGAGGGCTGGACACAGGGGCCTATGGCTACACCTTC.

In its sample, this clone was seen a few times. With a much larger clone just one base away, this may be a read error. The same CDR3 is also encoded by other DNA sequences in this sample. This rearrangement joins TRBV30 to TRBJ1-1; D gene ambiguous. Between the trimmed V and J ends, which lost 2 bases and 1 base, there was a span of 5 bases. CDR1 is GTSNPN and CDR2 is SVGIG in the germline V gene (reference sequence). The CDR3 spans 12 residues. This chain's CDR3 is CAWSTANTEAFF. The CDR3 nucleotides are TGTGCCTGGAGTACAGCGAACACTGAAGCTTTCTTT. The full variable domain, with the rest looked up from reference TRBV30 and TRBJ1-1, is SQTIHQWPATLVQPVGSPLSLECTVEGTSNPNLYWYRQAAGRGLQLLFYSVGIGQISSEVPQNLSASRPQDRQFILSSKKLLLSDSGFYLCAWSTANTEAFFGQGTRLTVV.

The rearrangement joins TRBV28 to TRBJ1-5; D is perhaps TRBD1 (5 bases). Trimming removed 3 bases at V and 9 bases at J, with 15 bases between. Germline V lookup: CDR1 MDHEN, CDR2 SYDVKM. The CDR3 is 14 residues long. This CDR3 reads CASSLGRGLGPQHF. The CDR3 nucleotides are TGTGCCAGCAGTTTGGGACGGGGCCTTGGGCCCCAGCATTTT.

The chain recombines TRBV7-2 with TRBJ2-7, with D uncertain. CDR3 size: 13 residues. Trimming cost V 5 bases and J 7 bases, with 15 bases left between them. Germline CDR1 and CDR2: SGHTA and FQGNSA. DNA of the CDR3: TGTGCCAGCAGCCCCTCCGAGGTCTGGGAGCAGTACTTC. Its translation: CASSPSEVWEQYF. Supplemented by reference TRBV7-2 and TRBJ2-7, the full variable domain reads GAGVSQSPSNKVTEKGKDVELRCDPISGHTALYWYRQSLGQGLEFLIYFQGNSAPDKSGLPSDRFSAERTGGSVSTLTIQRTQQEDSAVYLCASSPSEVWEQYFGPGTRLTVT.

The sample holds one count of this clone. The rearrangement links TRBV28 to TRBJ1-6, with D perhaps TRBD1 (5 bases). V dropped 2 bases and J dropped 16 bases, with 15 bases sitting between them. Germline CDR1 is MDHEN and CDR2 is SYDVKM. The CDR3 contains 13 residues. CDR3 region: CASSLNGGKGLHF. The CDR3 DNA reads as TGTGCCAGCAGTTTAAACGGGGGAAAGGGGCTCCACTTT.

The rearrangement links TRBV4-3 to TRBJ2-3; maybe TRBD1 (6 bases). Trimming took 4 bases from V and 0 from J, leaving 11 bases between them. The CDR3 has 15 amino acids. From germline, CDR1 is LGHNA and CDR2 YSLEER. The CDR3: CASSPGQSSTDTQYF. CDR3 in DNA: TGCGCCAGCAGCCCGGGACAATCTAGCACAGATACGCAGTATTTT.

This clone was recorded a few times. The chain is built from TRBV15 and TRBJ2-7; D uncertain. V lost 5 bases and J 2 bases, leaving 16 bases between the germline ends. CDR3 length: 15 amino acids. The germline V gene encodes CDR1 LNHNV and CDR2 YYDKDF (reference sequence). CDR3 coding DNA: TGTGCCACCAGCGGGCCGGGCGCCGCCACCTACGAGCAGTACTTC. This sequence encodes CATSGPGAATYEQYF.

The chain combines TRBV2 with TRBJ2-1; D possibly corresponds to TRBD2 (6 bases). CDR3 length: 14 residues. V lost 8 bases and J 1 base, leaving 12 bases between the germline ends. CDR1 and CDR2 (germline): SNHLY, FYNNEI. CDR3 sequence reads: CASFLARSYNEQFF. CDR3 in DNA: TGTGCCAGCTTTCTAGCGAGGTCCTACAATGAGCAGTTCTTC. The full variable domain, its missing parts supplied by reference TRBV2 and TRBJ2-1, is EPEVTQTPSHQVTQMGQEVILRCVPISNHLYFYWYRQILGQKVEFLVSFYNNEISEKSEIFDDQFSVERPDGSNFTLKIRSTKLEDSAMYFCASFLARSYNEQFFGPGTRLTVL.

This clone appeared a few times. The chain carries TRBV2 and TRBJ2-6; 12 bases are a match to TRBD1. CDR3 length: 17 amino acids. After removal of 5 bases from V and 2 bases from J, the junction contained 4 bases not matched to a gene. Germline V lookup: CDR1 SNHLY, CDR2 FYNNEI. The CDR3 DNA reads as TGTGCCAGCAGTCAAGGGACAGGGGGCGCTGGGGCCAACGTCCTGACTTTC. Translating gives CASSQGTGGAGANVLTF.

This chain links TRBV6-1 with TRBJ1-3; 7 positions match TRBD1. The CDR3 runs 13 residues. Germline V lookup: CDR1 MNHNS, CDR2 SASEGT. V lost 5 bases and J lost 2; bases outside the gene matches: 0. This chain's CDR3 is CASSTGAGNTIYF. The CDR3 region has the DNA TGTGCCAGCAGTACAGGGGCTGGAAACACCATATATTTT.

CDR3 DNA sequence: TGCGCCAGCAGGGCGGGGGGGTTGACAGTTTATGGCTACACCTTC. The encoded protein is CASRAGGLTVYGYTF. The chain has TRBV10-2 and TRBJ1-2, with a weak D call TRBD1 (5 bases). The CDR3 loop spans 15 amino acids. The V gene's germline CDR1 is WSHSY and CDR2 SAAADI. V was trimmed by 6 bases and J by 5 bases, leaving 19 bases between them.

The CDR3 is CASSRLTDTQYF. CDR3 in DNA: TGTGCCAGTAGTAGGCTCACAGATACGCAGTATTTT. The chain combines TRBV19 with TRBJ2-3; D ambiguous. Trimming cost V 4 bases and J 2 bases, with 4 bases left between them. Germline CDR1 LNHDA, CDR2 SQIVND (reference sequence). The CDR3 is 12 amino acids.

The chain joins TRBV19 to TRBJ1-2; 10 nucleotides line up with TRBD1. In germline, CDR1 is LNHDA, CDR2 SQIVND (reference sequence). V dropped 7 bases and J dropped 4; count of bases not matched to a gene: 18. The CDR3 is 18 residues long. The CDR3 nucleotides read TGTGCCAGTAAGATCGTCCAGGGGCCGGGACAGGGGCCCTATGGCTACACCTTC. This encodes CASKIVQGPGQGPYGYTF.

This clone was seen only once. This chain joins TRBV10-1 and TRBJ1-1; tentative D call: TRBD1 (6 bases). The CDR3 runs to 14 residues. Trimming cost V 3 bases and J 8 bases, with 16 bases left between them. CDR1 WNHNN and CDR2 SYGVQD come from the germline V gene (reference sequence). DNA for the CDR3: TGCGCCAGCAGTGACGCCGGGACAAAAGCCGAAGCTTTCTTT. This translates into CASSDAGTKAEAFF.

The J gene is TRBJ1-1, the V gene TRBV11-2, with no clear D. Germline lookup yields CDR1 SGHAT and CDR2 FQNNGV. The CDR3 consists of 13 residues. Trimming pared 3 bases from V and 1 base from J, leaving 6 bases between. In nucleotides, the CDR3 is TGTGCCAGCAGCTTCAGGAAGAACACTGAAGCTTTCTTT. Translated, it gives CASSFRKNTEAFF. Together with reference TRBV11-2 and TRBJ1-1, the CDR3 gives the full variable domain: EAGVAQSPRYKIIEKRQSVAFWCNPISGHATLYWYQQILGQGPKLLIQFQNNGVVDDSQLPKDRFSAERLKGVDSTLKIQPAKLEDSAVYLCASSFRKNTEAFFGQGTRLTVV.

Here the CDR3 reads CASSHVRTGDETQYF. CDR3 sequence (DNA): TGTGCCAGCAGCCATGTCCGGACAGGGGACGAGACCCAGTACTTC. This chain uses TRBV6-5 with TRBJ2-5; 9 bases map to TRBD1. This CDR3 has 15 amino acids. Trimming removed 6 bases from V and 5 bases from J; junction bases left unmatched: 10. Germline V CDR1 and CDR2: MNHEY, SVGAGI.

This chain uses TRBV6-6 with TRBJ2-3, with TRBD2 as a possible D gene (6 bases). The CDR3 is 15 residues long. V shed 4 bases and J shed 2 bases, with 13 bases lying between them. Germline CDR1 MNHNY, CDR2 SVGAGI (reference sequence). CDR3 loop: CASSSMAGFTDTQYF. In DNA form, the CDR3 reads TGTGCCAGCAGTTCCATGGCGGGGTTCACAGATACGCAGTATTTT.

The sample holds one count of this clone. The CDR3 DNA follows: TGTGCCTGGAGTGTAGGAGGGACCCGGGCAGATACGCAGTATTTT. This gives the protein CAWSVGGTRADTQYF. V gene TRBV30 combines with J gene TRBJ2-3; the D gene is possibly TRBD2 (6 bases). The germline gives CDR1 GTSNPN, CDR2 SVGIG (reference sequence). V lost 0 bases and J 4 bases, leaving 14 bases between the germline ends. The CDR3 has 15 residues. The variable domain in full, with the rest retrieved from reference TRBV30 and TRBJ2-3, is SQTIHQWPATLVQPVGSPLSLECTVEGTSNPNLYWYRQAAGRGLQLLFYSVGIGQISSEVPQNLSASRPQDRQFILSSKKLLLSDSGFYLCAWSVGGTRADTQYFGPGTRLTVL.